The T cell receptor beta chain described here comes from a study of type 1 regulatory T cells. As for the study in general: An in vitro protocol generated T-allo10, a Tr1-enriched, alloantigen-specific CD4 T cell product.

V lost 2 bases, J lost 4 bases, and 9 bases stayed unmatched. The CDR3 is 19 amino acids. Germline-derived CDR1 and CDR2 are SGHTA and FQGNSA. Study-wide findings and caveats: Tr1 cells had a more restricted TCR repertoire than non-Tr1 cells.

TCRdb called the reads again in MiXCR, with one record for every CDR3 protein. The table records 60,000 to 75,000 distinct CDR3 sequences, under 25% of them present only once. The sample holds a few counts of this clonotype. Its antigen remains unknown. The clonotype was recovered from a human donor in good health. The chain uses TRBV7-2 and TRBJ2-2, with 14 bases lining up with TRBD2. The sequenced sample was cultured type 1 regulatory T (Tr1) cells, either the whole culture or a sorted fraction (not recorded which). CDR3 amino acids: CASSLTGLAGARVTGELFF. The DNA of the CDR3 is TGTGCCAGCAGCTTAACGGGACTAGCGGGAGCACGGGTCACCGGGGAGCTGTTTTTT.